Sequencing of this T cell receptor (beta chain) was carried out in a study of T cells in Graves' hyperthyroidism and ophthalmopathy. Study-wide results and limits: Within blood appeared most thyroid clonotypes that had expanded above 0.001. Ophthalmopathy was distinguished from stable hyperthyroidism by 13 V-J signatures. Onset of ophthalmopathy came a median roughly 6.4 months after the model predicted it.

This clonotype came up many times. The target antigen is unknown. The CDR3 is 14 amino acids. Germline values: CDR1 SGHVS, CDR2 FQNEAQ. The ends lost 5 bases at V and 8 bases at J; junction bases unmatched: 11. Enrolled ophthalmopathy patients presented with a Clinical Activity Score of at least 3, a NOSPECS grade of at least 4, and disease duration under 3 months. Amplified regions were TCR beta CDR3 sequences from RNA transcripts. TCR CDR3 underwent first-round RT-PCR with the HTBI primer set. Via MiXCR, TCRdb re-called the multiplex PCR reads, giving one row per CDR3 protein. Here the sample spans roughly 380,000 distinct CDR3 sequences, 15% to 20% being singletons.

The specimen sequenced was blood. The clonotype was recovered from a woman aged 40-49 years with Graves' ophthalmopathy. V gene TRBV7-8 combines with J gene TRBJ1-2, with 7 bases lining up with TRBD1. The CDR3 protein is CASSPDRVLGGYTF. In DNA form, the CDR3 reads TGTGCCAGCAGCCCTGACAGGGTGCTGGGAGGCTACACCTTC.